These 13 T cell receptor beta chains share one sample of origin, sequenced in a study of cytomegalovirus exposure and HLA in healthy donors (dated by TCRdb to about 2017). Library generation was performed with the immunoSEQ multiplex PCR assay. For the multiplex PCR, a mixture combining 60 forward primers for TCR Vbeta segments and 13 reverse primers for TCR Jbeta segments was used. This is the immuneACCESS table as TCRdb keeps it, with only in-frame sequences that have V and J called. A part of the clones is gone; compared with another copy, unresolved V genes explain less than half, and the rest is unexplained. Present in this sample are fewer than 250,000 clones, about 83% of which were seen just once. 1.2% to 1.5% of the sample rests with the top ten. Sequencing used PBMCs. The receptors were gathered from a girl aged 5 to 17 in good health and CMV-seronegative.

The V and J genes are TRBV5-1 and TRBJ2-1, with TRBD2 matching 14 bases. CDR3 length: 17 amino acids. Trimming took 4 bases from V and 0 from J; bases not matched to a gene: 3. Germline V CDR1 and CDR2: SGHRS, YFSETQ. CDR3 residues: CASSIGTSGSSYNEQFF. The DNA of the CDR3 is TGCGCCAGCAGCATTGGGACTAGCGGGAGCTCCTACAATGAGCAGTTCTTC. Full variable domain (remainder filled in from reference TRBV5-1 and TRBJ2-1): KAGVTQTPRYLIKTRGQQVTLSCSPISGHRSVSWYQQTPGQGLQFLFEYFSETQRNKGNFPGRFSGRQFSNSRSEMNVSTLELGDSALYLCASSIGTSGSSYNEQFFGPGTRLTVL.

This chain connects TRBV6-1 to TRBJ1-1; D is undetermined. Germline CDR1 is MNHNS and CDR2 is SASEGT. The CDR3 is 14 amino acids. The ends were cut back, 6 bases at V and 5 bases at J, with 16 bases in the middle. CDR3 loop: CASRHQTLATEAFF. CDR3 nucleotides: TGTGCCAGCAGACACCAGACGTTAGCTACTGAAGCTTTCTTT.

The J gene is TRBJ1-5, the V gene TRBV2, with D maybe TRBD1 (6 bases). V was clipped by 6 bases and J by 7 bases, with 22 bases between them. Germline V gives CDR1 SNHLY, CDR2 FYNNEI. The CDR3 sequence is 16 residues long. The CDR3 sequence: CASRGSGQSLGQPQHF. The CDR3 DNA reads TGTGCCAGCAGAGGGTCGGGACAATCCTTGGGGCAGCCCCAGCATTTT.

This chain connects TRBV28 to TRBJ2-7, with a tentative D call TRBD1 (5 bases). V lost 5 bases and J lost 4, with 18 bases in between. CDR1 and CDR2 (germline): MDHEN, SYDVKM. The CDR3 totals 15 residues. CDR3 loop: CASSRTLTATYEQYF. The CDR3 bases are TGTGCCAGCAGTCGCACTCTGACAGCTACATACGAGCAGTACTTC. Based on the CDR3 plus reference TRBV28 and TRBJ2-7, the full variable domain is DVKVTQSSRYLVKRTGEKVFLECVQDMDHENMFWYRQDPGLGLRLIYFSYDVKMKEKGDIPEGYSVSREKKERFSLILESASTNQTSMYLCASSRTLTATYEQYFGPGTRLTVT.

This clone was seen a handful of times. This chain uses TRBV4-3 with TRBJ1-2; D gene ambiguous. The CDR3 runs to 16 residues. Germline V lookup: CDR1 LGHNA, CDR2 YSLEER. The V end was cut by 4 bases, the J end by 0 bases, with 15 bases between. The CDR3 DNA follows: TGCGCCAGCAGCCCCACAATCGCAGGATCTAACTATGGCTACACCTTC. It specifies CASSPTIAGSNYGYTF.

This clone came up once. The chain uses TRBV10-2 and TRBJ2-3, with D perhaps matching TRBD2 (6 bases). This CDR3 has 14 amino acids. V lost 6 bases and J 4 bases, leaving 14 bases between the germline ends. CDR1 is WSHSY and CDR2 is SAAADI in the germline V gene. The CDR3 bases are TGCGCCAGCAGGAGAGGCGGGGATTCAGATACGCAGTATTTT. Its translation: CASRRGGDSDTQYF.

The V and J genes are TRBV2 and TRBJ2-5, with 12 bases fitting TRBD2. CDR3 size: 18 residues. The ends lost 6 bases at V and 4 bases at J; junction bases unmatched: 15. Germline CDR1 reads SNHLY; CDR2 reads FYNNEI. The CDR3 region is CASSPRLAGGPIGETQYF. The CDR3 bases are TGTGCCAGCAGCCCTCGTCTAGCGGGAGGGCCGATTGGAGAGACCCAGTACTTC.

This chain connects TRBV4-1 to TRBJ2-7; D unclear. This CDR3 comprises 15 residues. V was cut by 0 bases and J by 1 base, with 10 bases left in between. CDR1 is MGHRA and CDR2 is YSYEKL in the germline V gene. CDR3 sequence reads: CASSQDSDTSYEQYF. In nucleotides, the CDR3 is TGCGCCAGCAGCCAAGATTCCGACACGTCCTACGAGCAGTACTTC.

This chain connects TRBV19 to TRBJ2-1; 12 bases match TRBD2. Germline V CDR1 and CDR2: LNHDA, SQIVND (reference sequence). J was trimmed by 7 bases and V by 5 bases; bases with no gene match: 6. The CDR3 contains 15 residues. CDR3 in amino acids: CASSWTSGTGNEQFF. Here the CDR3 DNA reads TGTGCCAGTAGTTGGACTAGCGGGACAGGGAATGAGCAGTTCTTC.

This chain connects TRBV28 to TRBJ1-4; D not certain. The CDR3 runs 12 residues. CDR1 MDHEN and CDR2 SYDVKM come from the germline V gene. Trimming took 2 bases from V and 6 from J, leaving 4 bases between them. The CDR3 DNA reads TGTGCCAGCAGTTTACTGTATGAAAAACTGTTTTTT. This gives the protein CASSLLYEKLFF.

This clone has only one observation. This sequence joins TRBV15 and TRBJ1-3; no firm D call. Germline loops: CDR1 LNHNV, CDR2 YYDKDF (reference sequence). This CDR3 has 15 residues. Trimming took 0 bases from V and 4 from J, leaving 10 bases between them. The CDR3, as DNA: TGTGCCACCAGCAGAGATCTCACAGTAGGAAACACCATATATTTT. Translation gives CATSRDLTVGNTIYF.

In nucleotides, the CDR3 is TGTGCCAGCACCGCCACCGGGAACACTGAAGCTTTCTTT. This codes for CASTATGNTEAFF. The gene calls are TRBV13 and TRBJ1-1; D not resolved. Trimming shortened V by 7 bases and J by 1 base, and 10 bases separated the two germline ends. CDR1 is PRHDT and CDR2 is FYEKMQ in the germline V gene (reference sequence). The length of the CDR3 is 13 residues.

The genes are TRBV2 and TRBJ1-4, with a possible D match to TRBD1 (6 bases). This CDR3 comprises 15 residues. The V and J ends lost 3 bases and 5 bases respectively, with 13 bases between them. Germline-derived CDR1 and CDR2 are SNHLY and FYNNEI. CDR3: CASSDYGTPNEKLFF. The CDR3 DNA follows: TGTGCCAGCAGTGATTACGGGACACCAAATGAAAAACTGTTTTTT.